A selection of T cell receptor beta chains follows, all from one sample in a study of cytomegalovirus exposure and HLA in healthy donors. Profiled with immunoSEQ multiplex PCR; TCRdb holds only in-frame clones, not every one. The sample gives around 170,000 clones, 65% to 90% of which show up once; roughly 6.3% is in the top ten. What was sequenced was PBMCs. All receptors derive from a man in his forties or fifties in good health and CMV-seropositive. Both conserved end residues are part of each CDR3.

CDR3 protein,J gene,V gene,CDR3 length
CASSQESGGLAKNIQYF,TRBJ2-4,TRBV14,17
CASTGVDRGSGEQYF,TRBJ2-7,TRBV2,15
CASSQWVAGSTDTQYF,TRBJ2-3,TRBV4-3,16
CASSPWDRENEKLFF,TRBJ1-4,TRBV18,15
CASSQGVLTGEKLFF,TRBJ1-4,TRBV4-3,15
CASSQNRGILGTNEKLFF,TRBJ1-4,TRBV4-1,18
CAISPTGGGQFYGYTF,TRBJ1-2,TRBV10-3,16
CASSFPMGRGEKLFF,TRBJ1-4,TRBV7-9,15
CASSAPGTGYGYTF,TRBJ1-2,TRBV9,14
CASQDRSYEQYF,TRBJ2-7,TRBV19,12